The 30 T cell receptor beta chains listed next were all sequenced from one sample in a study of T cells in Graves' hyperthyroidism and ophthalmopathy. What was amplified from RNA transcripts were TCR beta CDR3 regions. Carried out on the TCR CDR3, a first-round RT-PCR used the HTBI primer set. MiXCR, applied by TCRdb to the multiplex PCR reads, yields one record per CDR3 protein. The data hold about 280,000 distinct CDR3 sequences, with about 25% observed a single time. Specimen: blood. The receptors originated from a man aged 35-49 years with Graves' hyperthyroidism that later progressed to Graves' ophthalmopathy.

DNA for the CDR3: TGTGCCATACTCCGGGACAGACTTGAGCAGTACTTC. It is translated as CAILRDRLEQYF. The J gene is TRBJ2-7, the V gene TRBV6-1, with 7 nucleotides matching TRBD1. After removal of 10 bases from V and 7 bases from J, the junction contained 10 bases not matched to a gene. Germline V lookup: CDR1 MNHNS, CDR2 SASEGT. The CDR3 length is 12 residues.

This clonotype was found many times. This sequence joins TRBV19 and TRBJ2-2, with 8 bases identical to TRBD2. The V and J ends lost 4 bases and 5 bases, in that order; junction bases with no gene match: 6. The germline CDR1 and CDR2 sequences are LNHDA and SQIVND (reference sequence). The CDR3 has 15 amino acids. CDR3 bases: TGTGCCAGTAGTAGGGGACCGGGAGGGACCGGGGAGCTGTTTTTT. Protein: CASSRGPGGTGELFF.

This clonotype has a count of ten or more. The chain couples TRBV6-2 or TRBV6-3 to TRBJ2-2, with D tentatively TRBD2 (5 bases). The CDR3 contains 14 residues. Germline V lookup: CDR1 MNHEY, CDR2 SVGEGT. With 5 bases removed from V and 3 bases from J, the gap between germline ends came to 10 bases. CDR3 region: CASSPGLYTGELFF. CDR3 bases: TGTGCCAGCAGTCCCGGACTGTACACCGGGGAGCTGTTTTTT.

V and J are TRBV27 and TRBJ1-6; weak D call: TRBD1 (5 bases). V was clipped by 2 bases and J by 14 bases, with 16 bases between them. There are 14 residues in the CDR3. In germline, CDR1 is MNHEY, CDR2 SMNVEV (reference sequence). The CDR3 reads CASSLGTDVPSLHF. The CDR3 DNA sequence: TGTGCCAGCAGTTTAGGGACGGACGTCCCGTCCCTCCACTTT.

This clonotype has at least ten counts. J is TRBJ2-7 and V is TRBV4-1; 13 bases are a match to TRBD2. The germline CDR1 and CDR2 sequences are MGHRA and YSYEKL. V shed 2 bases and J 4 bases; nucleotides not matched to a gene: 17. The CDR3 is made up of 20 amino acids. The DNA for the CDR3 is TGCGCCAGCAGCCAAAAAGAGACTGGGTTTAGGACTAGCGGGAGATACGAGCAGTACTTC. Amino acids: CASSQKETGFRTSGRYEQYF.

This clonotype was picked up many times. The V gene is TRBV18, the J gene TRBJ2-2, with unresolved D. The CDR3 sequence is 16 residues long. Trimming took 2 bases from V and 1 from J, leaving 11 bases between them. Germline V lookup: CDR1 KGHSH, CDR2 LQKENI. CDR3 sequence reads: CASSPVVPGNTGELFF. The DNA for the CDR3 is TGTGCCAGCTCACCAGTCGTGCCAGGGAACACCGGGGAGCTGTTTTTT.

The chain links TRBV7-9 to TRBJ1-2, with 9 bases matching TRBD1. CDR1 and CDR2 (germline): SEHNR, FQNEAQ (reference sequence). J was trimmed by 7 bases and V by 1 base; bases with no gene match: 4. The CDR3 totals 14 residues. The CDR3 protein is CASSLEQGAFGYTF. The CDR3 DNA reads TGTGCCAGCAGCTTAGAACAGGGGGCGTTTGGCTACACCTTC.

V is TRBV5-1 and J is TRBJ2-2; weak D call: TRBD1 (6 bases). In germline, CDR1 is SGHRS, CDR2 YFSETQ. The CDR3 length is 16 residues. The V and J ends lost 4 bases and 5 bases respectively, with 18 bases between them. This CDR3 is CASSRPRDTQTGELFF. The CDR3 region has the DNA TGCGCCAGCAGCCGACCACGGGACACCCAAACCGGGGAGCTGTTTTTT. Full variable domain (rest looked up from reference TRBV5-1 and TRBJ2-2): KAGVTQTPRYLIKTRGQQVTLSCSPISGHRSVSWYQQTPGQGLQFLFEYFSETQRNKGNFPGRFSGRQFSNSRSEMNVSTLELGDSALYLCASSRPRDTQTGELFFGEGSRLTVL.

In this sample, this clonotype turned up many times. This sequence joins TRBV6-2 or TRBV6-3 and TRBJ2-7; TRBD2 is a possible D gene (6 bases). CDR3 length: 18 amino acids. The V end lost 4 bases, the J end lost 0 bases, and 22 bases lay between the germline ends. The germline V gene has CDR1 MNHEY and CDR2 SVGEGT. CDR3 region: CASSFNRDSWRSSYEQYF. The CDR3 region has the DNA TGTGCCAGCAGTTTCAACCGGGACTCCTGGAGGAGCTCCTACGAGCAGTACTTC.

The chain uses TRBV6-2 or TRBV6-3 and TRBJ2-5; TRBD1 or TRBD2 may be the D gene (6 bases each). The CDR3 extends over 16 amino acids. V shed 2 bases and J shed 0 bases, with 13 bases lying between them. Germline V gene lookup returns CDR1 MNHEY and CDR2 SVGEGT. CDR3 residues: CASSYPEGDYQETQYF. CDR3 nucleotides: TGTGCCAGCAGTTACCCGGAGGGGGACTACCAAGAGACCCAGTACTTC.

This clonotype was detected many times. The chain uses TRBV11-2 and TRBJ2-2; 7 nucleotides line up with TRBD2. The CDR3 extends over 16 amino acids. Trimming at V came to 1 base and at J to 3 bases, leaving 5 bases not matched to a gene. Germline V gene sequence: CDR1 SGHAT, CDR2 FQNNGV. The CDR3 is CASSLVVGGYTGELFF. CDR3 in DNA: TGTGCCAGCAGCTTAGTAGTGGGAGGGTACACCGGGGAGCTGTTTTTT.

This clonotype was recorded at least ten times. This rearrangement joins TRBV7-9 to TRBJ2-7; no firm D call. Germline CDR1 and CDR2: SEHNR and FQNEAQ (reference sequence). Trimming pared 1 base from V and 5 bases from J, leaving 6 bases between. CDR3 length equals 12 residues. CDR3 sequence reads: CASSLGGHEQYF. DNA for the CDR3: TGTGCCAGCAGCTTAGGAGGCCACGAGCAGTACTTC.

The CDR3 DNA sequence: TGTGCCAGCACCCCACAGCAAGACTCCTACGAGCAGTACTTC. Its translation: CASTPQQDSYEQYF. The genes are TRBV12-3 or TRBV12-4 and TRBJ2-7, with D unresolved. V shed 7 bases and J shed 0 bases, with 13 bases lying between them. The CDR3 totals 14 residues.

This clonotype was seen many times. CDR3 residues: CASSPDRSETQYF. The CDR3 coding sequence is TGTGCCAGCTCACCAGACCGATCGGAGACCCAGTACTTC. The chain has TRBV18 and TRBJ2-5; D remains unclear. The CDR3 extends over 13 amino acids. Germline CDR1 and CDR2: KGHSH and LQKENI. V lost 2 bases, J lost 5 bases, and 9 bases lay in between.

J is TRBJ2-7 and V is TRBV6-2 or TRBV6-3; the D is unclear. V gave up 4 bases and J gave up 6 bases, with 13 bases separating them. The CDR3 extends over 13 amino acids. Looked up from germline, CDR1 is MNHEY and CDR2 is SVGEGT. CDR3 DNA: TGTGCCAGCAGTTCGATTAGGTCCCTCGAGCAGTACTTC. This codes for CASSSIRSLEQYF.

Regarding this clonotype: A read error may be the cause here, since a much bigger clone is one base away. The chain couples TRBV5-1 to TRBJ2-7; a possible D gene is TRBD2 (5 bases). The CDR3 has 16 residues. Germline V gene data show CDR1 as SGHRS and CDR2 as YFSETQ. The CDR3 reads CTSSLISGTTSYEQYF. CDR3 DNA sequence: TGCACCAGCAGCTTGATCTCGGGAACAACCTCCTACGAGCAGTACTTC.

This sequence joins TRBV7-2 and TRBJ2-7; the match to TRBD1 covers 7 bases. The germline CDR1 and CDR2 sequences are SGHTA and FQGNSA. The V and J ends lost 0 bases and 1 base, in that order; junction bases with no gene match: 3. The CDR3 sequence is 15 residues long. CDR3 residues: CASSLAPTGSYEQYF. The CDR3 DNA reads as TGTGCCAGCAGCTTAGCTCCGACAGGGTCCTACGAGCAGTACTTC.

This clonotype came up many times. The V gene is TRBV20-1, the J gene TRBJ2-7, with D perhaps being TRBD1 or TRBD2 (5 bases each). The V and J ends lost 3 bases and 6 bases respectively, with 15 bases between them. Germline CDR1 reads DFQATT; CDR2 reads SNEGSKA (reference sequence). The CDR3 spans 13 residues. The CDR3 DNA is TGCAGTGCTAGTGAGGGGTATTCTCTCGAGCAGTACTTC. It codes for CSASEGYSLEQYF.

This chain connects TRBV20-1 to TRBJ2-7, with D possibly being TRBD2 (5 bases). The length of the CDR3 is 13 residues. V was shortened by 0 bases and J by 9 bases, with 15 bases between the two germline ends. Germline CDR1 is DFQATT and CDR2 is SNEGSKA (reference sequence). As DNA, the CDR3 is TGCAGTGCTAGAGATAGTAAGACTACTGGGCAGTACTTC. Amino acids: CSARDSKTTGQYF.

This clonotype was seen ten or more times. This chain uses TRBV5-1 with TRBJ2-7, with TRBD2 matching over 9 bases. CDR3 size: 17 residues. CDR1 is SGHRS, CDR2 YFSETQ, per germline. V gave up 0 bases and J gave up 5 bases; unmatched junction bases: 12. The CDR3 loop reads CASSLDRASGINHEQYF. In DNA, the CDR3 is TGCGCCAGCAGCTTGGATCGGGCTAGCGGGATTAACCACGAGCAGTACTTC.

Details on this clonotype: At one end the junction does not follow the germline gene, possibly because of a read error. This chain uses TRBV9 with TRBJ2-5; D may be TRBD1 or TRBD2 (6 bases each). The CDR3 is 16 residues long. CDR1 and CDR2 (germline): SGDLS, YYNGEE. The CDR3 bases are TGTGTCAGCAGCGTAGGGCTAGCTGGGGGGCCAGAGGCCCAGTACTTC. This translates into CVSSVGLAGGPEAQYF.

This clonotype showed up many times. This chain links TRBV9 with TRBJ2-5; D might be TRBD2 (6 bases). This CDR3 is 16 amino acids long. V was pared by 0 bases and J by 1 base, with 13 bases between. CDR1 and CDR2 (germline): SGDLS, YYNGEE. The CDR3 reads CASSVGTKLVQETQYF. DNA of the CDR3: TGTGCCAGCAGCGTAGGGACTAAGTTAGTCCAAGAGACCCAGTACTTC.

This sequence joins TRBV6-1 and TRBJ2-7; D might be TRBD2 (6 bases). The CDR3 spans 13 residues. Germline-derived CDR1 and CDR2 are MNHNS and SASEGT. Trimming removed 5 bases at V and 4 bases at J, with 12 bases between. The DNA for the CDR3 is TGTGCCAGCAGTCCCCTTGGGGGGTACGAGCAGTACTTC. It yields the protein CASSPLGGYEQYF.

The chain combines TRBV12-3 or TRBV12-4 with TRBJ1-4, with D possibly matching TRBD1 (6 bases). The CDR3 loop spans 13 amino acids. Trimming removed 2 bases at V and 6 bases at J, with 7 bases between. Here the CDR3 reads CASSLNRDEKLFF. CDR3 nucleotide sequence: TGTGCCAGCAGTTTAAACAGGGATGAAAAACTGTTTTTT.

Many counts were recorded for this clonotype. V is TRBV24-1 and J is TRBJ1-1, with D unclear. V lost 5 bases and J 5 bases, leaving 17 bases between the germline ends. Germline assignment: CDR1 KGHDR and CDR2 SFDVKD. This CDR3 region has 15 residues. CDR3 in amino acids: CATSATGIGMTEAFF. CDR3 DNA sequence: TGTGCCACCAGTGCAACGGGGATAGGAATGACTGAAGCTTTCTTT.

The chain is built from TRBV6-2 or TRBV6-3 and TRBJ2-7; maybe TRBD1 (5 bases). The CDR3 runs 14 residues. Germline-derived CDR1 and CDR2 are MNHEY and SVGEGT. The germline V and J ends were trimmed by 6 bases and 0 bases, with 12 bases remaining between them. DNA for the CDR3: TGTGCCAGCAGCCACCGCCAGGGCTCCTACGAGCAGTACTTC. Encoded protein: CASSHRQGSYEQYF.

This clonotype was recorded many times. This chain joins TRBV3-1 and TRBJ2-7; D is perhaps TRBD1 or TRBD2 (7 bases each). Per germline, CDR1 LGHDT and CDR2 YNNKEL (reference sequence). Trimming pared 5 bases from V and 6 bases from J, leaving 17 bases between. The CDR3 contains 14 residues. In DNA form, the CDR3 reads TGTGCCAGCAGCACGACAGGGAGGGGGGGCGAGCAGTACTTC. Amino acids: CASSTTGRGGEQYF.

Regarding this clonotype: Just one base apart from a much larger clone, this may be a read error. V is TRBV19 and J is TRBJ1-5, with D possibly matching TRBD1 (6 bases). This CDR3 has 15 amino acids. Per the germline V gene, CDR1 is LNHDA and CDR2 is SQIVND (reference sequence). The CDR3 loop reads CASSANRAWNQPRHF. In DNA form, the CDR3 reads TGTGCCAGTAGTGCCAACAGGGCGTGGAATCAGCCCCGGCATTTT.

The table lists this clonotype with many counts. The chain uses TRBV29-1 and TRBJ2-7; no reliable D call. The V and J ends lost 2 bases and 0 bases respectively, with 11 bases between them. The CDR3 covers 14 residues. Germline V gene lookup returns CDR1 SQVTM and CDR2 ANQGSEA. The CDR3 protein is CSVESAASSYEQYF. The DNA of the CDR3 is TGCAGCGTTGAATCGGCAGCTAGCTCCTACGAGCAGTACTTC.

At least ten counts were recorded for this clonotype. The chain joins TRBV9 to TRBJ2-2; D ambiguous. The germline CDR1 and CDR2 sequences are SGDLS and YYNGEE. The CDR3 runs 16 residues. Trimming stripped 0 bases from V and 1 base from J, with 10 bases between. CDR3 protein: CASSVAPVQNTGELFF. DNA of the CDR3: TGTGCCAGCAGCGTAGCACCAGTCCAGAACACCGGGGAGCTGTTTTTT.